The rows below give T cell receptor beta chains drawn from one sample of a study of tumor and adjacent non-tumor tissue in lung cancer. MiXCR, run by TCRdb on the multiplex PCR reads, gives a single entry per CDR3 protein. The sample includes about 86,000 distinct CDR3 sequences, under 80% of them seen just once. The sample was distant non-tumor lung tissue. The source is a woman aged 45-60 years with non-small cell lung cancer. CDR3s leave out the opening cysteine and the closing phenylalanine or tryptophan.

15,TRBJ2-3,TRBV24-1,ATSGESGTSATDTQY
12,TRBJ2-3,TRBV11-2,ASSFSGYTDTQY
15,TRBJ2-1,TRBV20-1,SARPTPSATPHNVRF
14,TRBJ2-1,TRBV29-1,SPRLAGGTGDNEQF
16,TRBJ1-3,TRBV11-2,ANSLYSRTADSGDTIY
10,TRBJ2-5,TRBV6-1,VSSGPEETQY
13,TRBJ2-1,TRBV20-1,NARPGTSAHNERF
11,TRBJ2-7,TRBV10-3,AVSNRSSYEQY
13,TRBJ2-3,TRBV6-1,ASNGGMGGLDTQY
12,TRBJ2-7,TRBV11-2,TSSLTDNSYEQC
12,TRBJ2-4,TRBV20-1,SARDRVVKNIQY
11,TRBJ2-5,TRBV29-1,SVVGGFREAQY
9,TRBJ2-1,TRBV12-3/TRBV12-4,ASTLGDRPL
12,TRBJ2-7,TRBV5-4,ASSLVAGAYEQY
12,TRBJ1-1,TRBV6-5,ASSLLLGNTEAF
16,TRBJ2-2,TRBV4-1,ASSRQDQGWGPSRELF
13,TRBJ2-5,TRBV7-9,ASSSILTAQEAQY
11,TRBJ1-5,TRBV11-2,ASNWEYIVPQH
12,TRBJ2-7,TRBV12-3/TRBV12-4,ASRSPNFAYGQY
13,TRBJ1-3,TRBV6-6,ACSSWSGGGNTIY
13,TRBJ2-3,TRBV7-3,ASSFSAGPVDTQY
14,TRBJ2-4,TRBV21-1,ASTPGRVLAKNIQY
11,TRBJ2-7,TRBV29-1,SVERPSKGEQY
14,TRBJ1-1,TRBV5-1,ASSFGHGGGDIEAF
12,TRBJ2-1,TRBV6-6,ASGSGRTYNEQF
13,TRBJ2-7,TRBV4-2,ASSQEPRGCYEQY
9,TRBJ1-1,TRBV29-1,RVDGYTEAF
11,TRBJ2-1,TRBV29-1,SAKMREGGERF
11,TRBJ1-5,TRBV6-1,VRSLTGLQPQH
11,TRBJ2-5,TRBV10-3,AIMRGRGETQY
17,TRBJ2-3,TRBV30,AWSVEDCRLDFSTDTQY
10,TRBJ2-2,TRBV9,ASSVASGELF
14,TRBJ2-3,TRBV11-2,ASSLSVRVETDMQY
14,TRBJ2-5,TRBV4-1,ASSQEQREGQDTLY
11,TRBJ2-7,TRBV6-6,AGSSGPHYEQY
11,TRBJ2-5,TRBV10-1,ASASGAQETQY
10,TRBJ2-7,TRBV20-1,SVSGCLYERY
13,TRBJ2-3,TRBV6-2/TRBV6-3,VSSLALPGTDTQY
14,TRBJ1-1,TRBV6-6,AIRSSRTGGYTEAF
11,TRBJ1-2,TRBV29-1,SVDDLFWDGYA
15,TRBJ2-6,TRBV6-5,ANSYSSDNSGANVMT
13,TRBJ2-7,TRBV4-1,VSSKTLAGSGEQY
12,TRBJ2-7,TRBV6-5,ASIRQGFSYEQY
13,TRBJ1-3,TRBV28,VSSSGTGSGNTIF
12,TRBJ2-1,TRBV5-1,PSSFYRVDIEQF
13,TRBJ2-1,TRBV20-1,SASTVTVSYNKQF
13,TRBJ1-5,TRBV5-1,VSSLDGRDGQPLH
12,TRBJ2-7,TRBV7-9,ANSLVGTLDEQY
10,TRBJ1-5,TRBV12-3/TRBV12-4,VSNNRFQPQH
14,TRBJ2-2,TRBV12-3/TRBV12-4,ASSLGTGTNTRELI
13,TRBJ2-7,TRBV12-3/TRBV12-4,ASSPRQEGSYKQY
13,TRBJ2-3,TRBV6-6,TSGRGVAGVDTQY
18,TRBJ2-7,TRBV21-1,ASSIVRGLAGVGSSYEQY
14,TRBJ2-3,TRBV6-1,ASSEAFRGGFGAQY
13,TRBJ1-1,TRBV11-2,DSSLEAGANTEAI
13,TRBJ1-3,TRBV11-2,PSSAGMYSGDTIY
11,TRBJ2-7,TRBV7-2,GSSRASIYEQY